This T cell receptor beta chain was captured in a study of T cells in Graves' hyperthyroidism and ophthalmopathy. In its sample, this clonotype was seen many times. Its specificity is unknown. Overall study findings and caveats: Ophthalmopathy onset followed model prediction by a median approximately seven months. The majority of expanded thyroid clonotypes above 0.001 also appeared in blood. A 13 V-J model separated ophthalmopathy from stable hyperthyroidism.

Amplified regions were TCR beta CDR3 sequences from RNA transcripts. During a first-round RT-PCR of the TCR CDR3, the HTBI primer set was used. From the multiplex PCR reads, TCRdb called clonotypes with MiXCR, one entry per CDR3 protein. The data show 550,000 to 700,000 distinct CDR3 sequences, 46% seen once. CDR1 and CDR2 (germline): WSHSY, SAAADI. The CDR3 sequence is 12 residues long. Deletions cut 10 bases from V and 2 bases from J, with 8 bases between. Source material: peripheral blood or thyroid tissue (not recorded which). V usage is TRBV10-2 and J usage is TRBJ2-2; D is possibly TRBD1 (6 bases). This clonotype was sampled from an adult woman with Graves' disease, either hyperthyroidism or ophthalmopathy (not recorded which). The CDR3 reads CATTGNTGELFF. The DNA for the CDR3 is TGCGCCACGACAGGAAACACCGGGGAGCTGTTTTTT.